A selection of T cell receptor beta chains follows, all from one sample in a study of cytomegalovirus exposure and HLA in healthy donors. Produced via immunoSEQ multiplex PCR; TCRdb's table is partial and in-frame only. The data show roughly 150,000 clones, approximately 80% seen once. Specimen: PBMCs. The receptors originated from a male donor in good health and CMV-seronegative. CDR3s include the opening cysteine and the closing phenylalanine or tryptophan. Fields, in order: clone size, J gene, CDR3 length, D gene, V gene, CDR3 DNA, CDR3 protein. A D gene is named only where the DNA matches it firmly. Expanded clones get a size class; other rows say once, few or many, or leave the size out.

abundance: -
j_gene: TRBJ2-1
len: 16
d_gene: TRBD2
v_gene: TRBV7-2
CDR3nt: TGTGCCAGCAGCTTAGTGGGGACTAGCGGGTACAATGAGCAGTTCTTC
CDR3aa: CASSLVGTSGYNEQFF

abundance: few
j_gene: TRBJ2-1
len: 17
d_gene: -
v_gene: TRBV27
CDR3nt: TGTGCCAGCAGACTTAGGGAGTACCCGAGCTCCTACAATGAGCAGTTCTTC
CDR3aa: CASRLREYPSSYNEQFF

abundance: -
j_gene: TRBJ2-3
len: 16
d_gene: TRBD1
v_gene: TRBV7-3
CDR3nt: TGTGCCAGCAGCAAAAGAACAGGGGGAAGCACAGATACGCAGTATTTT
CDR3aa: CASSKRTGGSTDTQYF

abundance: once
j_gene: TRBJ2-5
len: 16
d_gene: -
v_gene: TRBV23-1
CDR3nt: TGCGCCAGCAGTCAAGCCGGGACACCGTACCAAGAGACCCAGTACTTC
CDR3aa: CASSQAGTPYQETQYF

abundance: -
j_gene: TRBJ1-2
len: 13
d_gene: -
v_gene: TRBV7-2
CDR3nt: TGTGCCAGCAGCCCCAGGGCCGCCTATGGCTACACCTTC
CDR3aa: CASSPRAAYGYTF

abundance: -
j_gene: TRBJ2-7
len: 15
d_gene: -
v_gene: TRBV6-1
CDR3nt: TGTGCCAGCAGCATCGAGGGATCTATCACCTACGAGCAGTACTTC
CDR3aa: CASSIEGSITYEQYF

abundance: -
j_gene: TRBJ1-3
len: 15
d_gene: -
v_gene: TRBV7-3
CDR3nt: TGTGCCAGCAGCCCCGGGGGGCCAGCTGGAAACACCATATATTTT
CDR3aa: CASSPGGPAGNTIYF

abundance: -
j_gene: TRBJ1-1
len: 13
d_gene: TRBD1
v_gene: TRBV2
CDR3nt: TGTGCCAGCAGAACAGGGGGCTACACTGAAGCTTTCTTT
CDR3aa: CASRTGGYTEAFF

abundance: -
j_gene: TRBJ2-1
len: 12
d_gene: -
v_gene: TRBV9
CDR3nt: TGTGCTAGCAGCTCTTTAGTTGATGAGCAGTTCTTC
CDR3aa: CASSSLVDEQFF

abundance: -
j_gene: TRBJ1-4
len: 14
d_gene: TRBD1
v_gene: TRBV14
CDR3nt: TGTGCCAGCAGCCGGACAGGGATAAGTGAAAAACTGTTTTTT
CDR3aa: CASSRTGISEKLFF

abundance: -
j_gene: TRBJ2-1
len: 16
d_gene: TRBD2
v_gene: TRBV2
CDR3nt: TGTGCCAGCAGTGGGCCGGGACTAGTGGTTTTCGATGAGCAGTTCTTC
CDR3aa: CASSGPGLVVFDEQFF

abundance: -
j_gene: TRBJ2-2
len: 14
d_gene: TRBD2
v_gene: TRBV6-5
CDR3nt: TGTGCCAGCAGTTCGGGAGGGAGCACCGGGGAGCTGTTTTTT
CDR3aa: CASSSGGSTGELFF

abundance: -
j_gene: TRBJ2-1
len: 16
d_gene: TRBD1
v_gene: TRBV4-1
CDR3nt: TGCGCCAGCAGCCAACGGGACAGCGGCTCCTACAATGAGCAGTTCTTC
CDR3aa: CASSQRDSGSYNEQFF

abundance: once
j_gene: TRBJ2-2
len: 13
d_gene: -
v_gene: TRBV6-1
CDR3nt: TGTGCCAGCAGTGGGCAGGGAACCGGGGAGCTGTTTTTT
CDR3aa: CASSGQGTGELFF

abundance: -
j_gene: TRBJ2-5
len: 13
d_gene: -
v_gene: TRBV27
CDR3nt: TGTGCCAGCAGTTTGCGATTTTTAGAGACCCAGTACTTC
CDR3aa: CASSLRFLETQYF

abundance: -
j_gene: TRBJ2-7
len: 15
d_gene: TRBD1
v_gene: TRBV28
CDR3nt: TGTGCCAGCAGTTCCCGACAGGGACGCTCCTACGAGCAGTACTTC
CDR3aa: CASSSRQGRSYEQYF

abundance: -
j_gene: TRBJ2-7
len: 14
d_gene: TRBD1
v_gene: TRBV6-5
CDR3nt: TGTGCCAGCAGCAAGACAGGGGGAACCTACGAGCAGTACTTC
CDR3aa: CASSKTGGTYEQYF

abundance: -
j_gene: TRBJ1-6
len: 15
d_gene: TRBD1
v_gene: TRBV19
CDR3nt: TGTGCCAGTAGCATATCCGGGACAGGGGATTCACCCCTCCACTTT
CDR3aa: CASSISGTGDSPLHF

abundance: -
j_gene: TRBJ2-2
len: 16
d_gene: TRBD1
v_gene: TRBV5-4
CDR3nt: TGTGCCAGCAGTCGACGACAGGGGGCGGGAACCGGGGAGCTGTTTTTT
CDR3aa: CASSRRQGAGTGELFF

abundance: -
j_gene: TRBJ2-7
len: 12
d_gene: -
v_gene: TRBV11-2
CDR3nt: TGTGCCAGCAGCTTAGTGAGTTACGAGCAGTACTTC
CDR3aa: CASSLVSYEQYF

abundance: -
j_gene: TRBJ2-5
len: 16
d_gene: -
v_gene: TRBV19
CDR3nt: TGTGCCAGTAGTATAGGTCAGACCTACCTCGGGGAGACCCAGTACTTC
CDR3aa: CASSIGQTYLGETQYF

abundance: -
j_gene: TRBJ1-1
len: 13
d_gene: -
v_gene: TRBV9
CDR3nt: TGTGCCAGCAGCGTCGGGGGTTCAGAAACAGCTTTCTTT
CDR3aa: CASSVGGSETAFF

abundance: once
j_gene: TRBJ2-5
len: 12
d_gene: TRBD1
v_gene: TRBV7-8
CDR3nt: TGTGCCAGCAGCTCCAGGGGGGAGACCCAGTACTTC
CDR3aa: CASSSRGETQYF